Presented here are 17 T cell receptor beta chains from one specimen sequenced in a study of shared clonotypes between healthy human individuals. Repertoires were generated with immunoSEQ multiplex PCR, while TCRdb's copy carries only in-frame clones and drops some. This table holds 950,000 to 1,100,000 clones, about 80% found once. The specimen was memory CD4+ T cells sorted from blood. Specified subset: CD45RA-negative fraction. Receptor source: a man aged 18-30 years in good health.

This chain joins TRBV10-3 and TRBJ1-5; 8 bases map to TRBD1. Germline assignment: CDR1 ENHRY and CDR2 SYGVKD. CDR3 length: 16 residues. V trimming: 0 bases; J trimming: 5 bases; junction bases outside the gene matches: 6. The CDR3 protein is CAISESYGQGDQPQHF. CDR3 DNA sequence: TGTGCCATCAGTGAGTCCTATGGACAGGGAGATCAGCCCCAGCATTTT.

The chain employs TRBV6-1 and TRBJ2-1, with TRBD2 identical over 13 bases. CDR1 is MNHNS, CDR2 SASEGT, per germline. This CDR3 spans 15 amino acids. The junction had 1 base not matched to a gene; V was cut back by 3 bases and J by 5 bases. The CDR3 is CASSDGLAGDNEQFF. CDR3 nucleotides: TGTGCCAGCAGTGACGGACTAGCGGGGGACAATGAGCAGTTCTTC.

This chain uses TRBV6-1 with TRBJ1-4; maybe TRBD1 (5 bases). This CDR3 comprises 13 residues. V dropped 8 bases and J dropped 8 bases, with 15 bases sitting between them. Germline CDR1 and CDR2: MNHNS and SASEGT. The CDR3 sequence is CASAAGSGEKLFF. The DNA for the CDR3 is TGTGCCAGCGCTGCAGGGTCCGGGGAAAAACTGTTTTTT.

This clone has a single count. Other DNA sequences of this sample code for an identical CDR3. The J gene is TRBJ2-5, the V gene TRBV5-1, with a possible D match to TRBD2 (5 bases). Trimming left V 7 bases short and J 3 bases short, with 13 bases between. The CDR3 has 13 amino acids. Germline assignment: CDR1 SGHRS and CDR2 YFSETQ. CDR3 amino acids: CASSGSPKETQYF. The CDR3 region has the DNA TGCGCCAGCTCGGGGTCGCCTAAAGAGACCCAGTACTTC.

This sequence joins TRBV6-1 and TRBJ1-3; possibly TRBD1 for D (6 bases). V was clipped by 0 bases and J by 4 bases, with 16 bases between them. Germline V gene sequence: CDR1 MNHNS, CDR2 SASEGT. The CDR3 is 17 residues long. The DNA for the CDR3 is TGTGCCAGCAGTGAAGCCCACAGGGCTCTGGGGGGAAACACCATATATTTT. Translated, it gives CASSEAHRALGGNTIYF.

The chain is built from TRBV29-1 and TRBJ1-2; a weak D match, TRBD1 (6 bases). CDR1 is SQVTM and CDR2 is ANQGSEA in the germline V gene. The ends were cut back, 5 bases at V and 4 bases at J, with 17 bases in the middle. The CDR3 consists of 14 residues. The CDR3 bases are TGCAGCGTTTCCGGGACAAGGAGTTCCTATGGCTACACCTTC. This codes for CSVSGTRSSYGYTF.

This chain connects TRBV5-6 to TRBJ1-2, with D uncertain. This CDR3 region has 13 residues. Germline lookup yields CDR1 SGHDT and CDR2 YYEEEE. Trimming stripped 4 bases from V and 4 bases from J, with 11 bases between. The CDR3 nucleotides are TGTGCCAGCAGCCCCCAAGGAACCTATGGCTACACCTTC. This encodes CASSPQGTYGYTF.

The rearrangement joins TRBV6-5 to TRBJ1-5; D not resolved. CDR3 length: 15 amino acids. The germline gives CDR1 MNHEY, CDR2 SVGAGI. Trimming took 5 bases from V and 4 from J, leaving 15 bases between them. DNA of the CDR3: TGTGCCAGCAGTCTTCGGCGGGGAAGGAATCAGCCCCAGCATTTT. This encodes CASSLRRGRNQPQHF.

The rearrangement links TRBV9 to TRBJ2-7; 8 nucleotides line up with TRBD2. Trimming at V came to 1 base and at J to 0 bases, leaving 3 bases not matched to a gene. From germline, CDR1 is SGDLS and CDR2 YYNGEE. The CDR3 runs 15 residues. The CDR3 nucleotides read TGTGCCAGCAGCGTATTAGCGGGACGCTCCTACGAGCAGTACTTC. This translates into CASSVLAGRSYEQYF.

The V and J genes are TRBV30 and TRBJ2-6; unclear D gene. Germline V gene data show CDR1 as GTSNPN and CDR2 as SVGIG (reference sequence). The CDR3 loop spans 17 amino acids. V was trimmed by 2 bases and J by 1 base, leaving 15 bases between them. CDR3 coding DNA: TGTGCCTGGAGTACGGGTAGTACACAGTCTGGGGCCAACGTCCTGACTTTC. It translates to CAWSTGSTQSGANVLTF.

This clone was observed a single time. The chain carries TRBV4-3 and TRBJ2-6; D gene ambiguous. Trimming removed 1 base from V and 0 bases from J, with 7 bases in between. Germline loops: CDR1 LGHNA, CDR2 YSLEER. This CDR3 has 16 residues. CDR3 sequence reads: CASSQGSDSGANVLTF. CDR3 coding DNA: TGCGCCAGCAGCCAAGGGTCGGACTCTGGGGCCAACGTCCTGACTTTC.

DNA of the CDR3: TGTGCCAGCATGATGGGGACAGGGGGCGAAAAACTGTTTTTT. Translated: CASMMGTGGEKLFF. The chain couples TRBV2 to TRBJ1-4; 12 nucleotides agree with TRBD1. CDR1 and CDR2 from the germline V gene are SNHLY and FYNNEI. The CDR3 is 14 amino acids. The J segment lost 8 bases and the V segment lost 7 bases, leaving 5 bases of the junction unmatched.

The gene calls are TRBV30 and TRBJ1-1; no firm D call. Trimming took 2 bases from V and 1 from J, leaving 20 bases between them. The germline gives CDR1 GTSNPN, CDR2 SVGIG (reference sequence). The CDR3 loop spans 17 amino acids. The CDR3 loop is CAWSFWRPVNSNTEAFF. CDR3 in DNA: TGTGCCTGGAGTTTTTGGAGGCCGGTAAACTCGAACACTGAAGCTTTCTTT.

The V call is TRBV10-3, the J call TRBJ2-1, with no clear D. Germline CDR1 and CDR2: ENHRY and SYGVKD. The CDR3 covers 12 residues. V lost 8 bases and J lost 2, with 7 bases in between. The CDR3 reads CAIGSPYNEQFF. The DNA for the CDR3 is TGTGCCATCGGGTCTCCCTACAATGAGCAGTTCTTC.

This clone has more than one count but fewer than ten. The chain employs TRBV7-2 and TRBJ2-1, with TRBD1 identical over 10 bases. The germline V gene has CDR1 SGHTA and CDR2 FQGNSA. After removal of 5 bases from V and 4 bases from J, the junction contained 5 bases not matched to a gene. The CDR3 runs 15 residues. In DNA, the CDR3 is TGTGCCAGCAGCCCGGGACAGGGGAAGTACAATGAGCAGTTCTTC. Translating gives CASSPGQGKYNEQFF. Together with reference TRBV7-2 and TRBJ2-1, the CDR3 gives the full variable domain: GAGVSQSPSNKVTEKGKDVELRCDPISGHTALYWYRQSLGQGLEFLIYFQGNSAPDKSGLPSDRFSAERTGGSVSTLTIQRTQQEDSAVYLCASSPGQGKYNEQFFGPGTRLTVL.

The chain couples TRBV18 to TRBJ2-7; D may correspond to TRBD1 or TRBD2 (5 bases each). CDR3 length equals 12 residues. Trimming removed 8 bases at V and 3 bases at J, with 11 bases between. CDR1 is KGHSH, CDR2 LQKENI, per germline. The CDR3: CASRGRSYEQYF. CDR3 DNA: TGTGCCAGCCGGGGACGTAGCTACGAGCAGTACTTC.

This clone occurred once. The chain couples TRBV19 to TRBJ2-7; D might be TRBD1 or TRBD2, each matching 5 bases. Per germline, CDR1 LNHDA and CDR2 SQIVND (reference sequence). This CDR3 comprises 14 residues. The V end was cut by 5 bases, the J end by 2 bases, with 13 bases between. The CDR3 is CASSPRRGAYEQYF. The CDR3, as DNA: TGTGCCAGTAGTCCGCGTAGGGGAGCCTACGAGCAGTACTTC.